The 19 T cell receptor beta chains listed next were all sequenced from one sample in a study of cytomegalovirus exposure and HLA in healthy donors. Assay used: immunoSEQ multiplex PCR; TCRdb lists only in-frame clones, some missing. The sample lists about 130,000 clones, around 89% occurring once. Input material: PBMCs. All receptors derive from a woman aged 30 to 39 in good health and CMV-seropositive.

The chain combines TRBV19 with TRBJ2-1; D ambiguous. The germline CDR1 and CDR2 sequences are LNHDA and SQIVND (reference sequence). The V end was cut by 6 bases, the J end by 5 bases, with 20 bases between. The CDR3 spans 16 residues. The CDR3 region has the DNA TGTGCCAGTAGCCCTGGGTGGCCCCCAGGCGACAATGAGCAGTTCTTC. This translates into CASSPGWPPGDNEQFF.

The chain carries TRBV14 and TRBJ2-1; 7 bases line up with TRBD2. Trimming removed 5 bases from V and 0 bases from J; junction bases left unmatched: 13. The V gene's germline CDR1 is SGHDN and CDR2 FVKESK. There are 18 residues in the CDR3. CDR3 coding DNA: TGTGCCAGCAGCGGGCTAGCGGCCTTAACGAGCTCCTACAATGAGCAGTTCTTC. This encodes CASSGLAALTSSYNEQFF. Filled out from reference TRBV14 and TRBJ2-1, the complete variable domain reads EAGVTQFPSHSVIEKGQTVTLRCDPISGHDNLYWYRRVMGKEIKFLLHFVKESKQDESGMPNNRFLAERTGGTYSTLKVQPAELEDSGVYFCASSGLAALTSSYNEQFFGPGTRLTVL.

The chain couples TRBV19 to TRBJ1-5; D perhaps matches TRBD1 (6 bases). This CDR3 has 15 residues. Germline CDR1 reads LNHDA; CDR2 reads SQIVND (reference sequence). Trimming left V 6 bases short and J 7 bases short, with 19 bases between. CDR3 protein: CASSLPGTFGQPQHF. CDR3 coding DNA: TGTGCCAGTAGCTTACCCGGGACATTTGGGCAGCCCCAGCATTTT.

This clone came up a few times. The CDR3 is CASSLGDEQYF. CDR3 nucleotides: TGTGCCAGCAGCTTGGGAGACGAGCAGTACTTC. J is TRBJ2-7 and V is TRBV5-6; D is unclear. This CDR3 has 11 residues. CDR1 is SGHDT and CDR2 is YYEEEE in the germline V gene. Deletions cut 0 bases from V and 5 bases from J, with 3 bases between.

The chain has TRBV7-9 and TRBJ1-1; unclear D gene. Germline V gene lookup returns CDR1 SEHNR and CDR2 FQNEAQ (reference sequence). This CDR3 contains 12 residues. V was clipped by 7 bases and J by 1 base, with 7 bases between them. CDR3 region: CASTYTNTEAFF. The CDR3 region has the DNA TGTGCCAGCACTTACACGAACACTGAAGCTTTCTTT. The full variable domain, in which reference TRBV7-9 and TRBJ1-1 provide the parts outside the CDR3, is DTGVSQNPRHKITKRGQNVTFRCDPISEHNRLYWYRQTLGQGPEFLTYFQNEAQLEKSRLLSDRFSAERPKGSFSTLEIQRTEQGDSAMYLCASTYTNTEAFFGQGTRLTVV.

The chain has TRBV7-2 and TRBJ2-3; D remains ambiguous. CDR1 SGHTA and CDR2 FQGNSA come from the germline V gene. Trimming pared 1 base from V and 6 bases from J, leaving 8 bases between. The CDR3 extends over 13 amino acids. CDR3 residues: CASSLVLADTQYF. Here the CDR3 DNA reads TGTGCCAGCAGCTTAGTCCTGGCCGATACGCAGTATTTT.

Turning to this clone: At the DNA level, this CDR3 is encoded by other sequences in the same sample as well. The rearrangement links TRBV7-9 to TRBJ2-2, with 9 bases lining up with TRBD1. The CDR3 has 15 residues. The ends lost 5 bases at V and 5 bases at J; junction bases unmatched: 6. From germline, CDR1 is SEHNR and CDR2 FQNEAQ (reference sequence). The CDR3 loop is CASSLGQGETGELFF. The CDR3, as DNA: TGTGCCAGCAGCCTGGGACAGGGAGAAACCGGGGAGCTGTTTTTT.

The rearrangement joins TRBV6-5 to TRBJ1-5, with D perhaps TRBD1 (6 bases). With 7 bases removed from V and 0 bases from J, the gap between germline ends came to 13 bases. The CDR3 runs 15 residues. Germline CDR1 is MNHEY and CDR2 is SVGAGI. The DNA of the CDR3 is TGTGCCAGCATGACAGGACGACATAGCAATCAGCCCCAGCATTTT. Protein product: CASMTGRHSNQPQHF.

J is TRBJ2-7 and V is TRBV11-2; 8 bases fit TRBD2. Germline lookup yields CDR1 SGHAT and CDR2 FQNNGV. This CDR3 has 13 residues. Trimming cost V 2 bases and J 6 bases; bases outside gene matches: 3. The CDR3 loop is CASSLYREGEQYF. In DNA form, the CDR3 reads TGTGCCAGCAGCTTATATCGGGAGGGCGAGCAGTACTTC.

The chain is built from TRBV6-5 and TRBJ1-2, with 7 positions matching TRBD1. The V segment lost 6 bases and the J segment 5 bases; nucleotides outside the gene matches: 12. CDR1 is MNHEY and CDR2 is SVGAGI in the germline V gene. CDR3 length equals 15 residues. The CDR3 DNA reads TGTGCCAGCAGGCTACAGGGGAGGTGGGGGTATGGCTACACCTTC. Translated, it gives CASRLQGRWGYGYTF.

The chain recombines TRBV9 with TRBJ2-1; 9 bases fit TRBD2. Germline lookup yields CDR1 SGDLS and CDR2 YYNGEE. The V and J ends lost 7 bases and 9 bases, in that order; junction bases with no gene match: 8. This CDR3 region has 13 residues. The CDR3 loop is CASSTSGVGEQFF. Here the CDR3 DNA reads TGTGCCAGCTCGACTAGCGGCGTCGGTGAGCAGTTCTTC. The entire variable domain, with the rest obtained from reference TRBV9 and TRBJ2-1, is as follows: DSGVTQTPKHLITATGQRVTLRCSPRSGDLSVYWYQQSLDQGLQFLIQYYNGEERAKGNILERFSAQQFPDLHSELNLSSLELGDSALYFCASSTSGVGEQFFGPGTRLTVL.

The chain recombines TRBV9 with TRBJ2-7; 11 bases agree with TRBD1. The CDR3 is 14 amino acids. Germline V gives CDR1 SGDLS, CDR2 YYNGEE. V was clipped by 3 bases and J by 6 bases; unmatched bases: 5. The CDR3: CASSARDRGGEQYF. In nucleotides, the CDR3 is TGTGCCAGCAGCGCGCGGGACAGGGGGGGCGAGCAGTACTTC.

This clone was recorded only once. V is TRBV2 and J is TRBJ2-1, with D possibly TRBD1 on 6 matching bases. The germline gives CDR1 SNHLY, CDR2 FYNNEI. The V and J ends lost 7 bases and 6 bases respectively, with 16 bases between them. The CDR3 is 14 residues long. For the CDR3, the DNA is TGTGCCAGCAACGGAATCAGGGGCGGCAATGAGCAGTTCTTC. Translation gives CASNGIRGGNEQFF.

V and J are TRBV7-8 and TRBJ2-1; a possible D gene is TRBD2 (6 bases). Germline loops: CDR1 SGHVS, CDR2 FQNEAQ. The CDR3 contains 14 residues. V lost 8 bases, J lost 5 bases, and 16 bases lay in between. DNA of the CDR3: TGTGCCAGCCAAACGGGCGGGGCCCACAATGAGCAGTTCTTC. It encodes CASQTGGAHNEQFF.

The V call is TRBV28, the J call TRBJ2-1; a weak D match, TRBD1 (6 bases). CDR1 is MDHEN, CDR2 SYDVKM, per germline. The ends were cut back, 2 bases at V and 4 bases at J, with 21 bases in the middle. The CDR3 sequence is 18 residues long. CDR3 residues: CASSLRLDSGDMYNEQFF. CDR3 sequence (DNA): TGTGCCAGCAGTTTACGTCTCGACTCAGGGGATATGTACAATGAGCAGTTCTTC.

The chain links TRBV7-9 to TRBJ2-3; TRBD2 agrees at 9 bases. This CDR3 region has 16 residues. The junction had 6 bases not matched to a gene; V was cut back by 5 bases and J by 0 bases. CDR1 and CDR2 from the germline V gene are SEHNR and FQNEAQ (reference sequence). This chain's CDR3 is CASSHPRGGSTDTQYF. CDR3 sequence (DNA): TGTGCCAGCAGCCACCCGCGGGGGGGTAGCACAGATACGCAGTATTTT. Based on the CDR3 plus reference TRBV7-9 and TRBJ2-3, the full variable domain is DTGVSQNPRHKITKRGQNVTFRCDPISEHNRLYWYRQTLGQGPEFLTYFQNEAQLEKSRLLSDRFSAERPKGSFSTLEIQRTEQGDSAMYLCASSHPRGGSTDTQYFGPGTRLTVL.

The CDR3 here is CASSETGQGDYGYTF. In nucleotides, the CDR3 is TGTGCCAGCAGTGAAACTGGACAGGGGGACTATGGCTACACCTTC. The chain links TRBV6-1 to TRBJ1-2; 10 nucleotides match TRBD1. The CDR3 sequence is 15 residues long. V lost 2 bases, J lost 3 bases, and 3 bases stayed unmatched. Germline V gene sequence: CDR1 MNHNS, CDR2 SASEGT.

The chain links TRBV7-3 to TRBJ2-1; TRBD2 matches 9 bases. CDR1 and CDR2 (germline): SGHTA, FQGTGA. This CDR3 contains 15 residues. V lost 1 base to trimming and J lost 4 bases; unmatched junction nucleotides: 2. The CDR3 protein is CASSLIAGVYNEQFF. CDR3 coding DNA: TGTGCCAGCAGCTTAATAGCGGGGGTATACAATGAGCAGTTCTTC.

This chain links TRBV6-1 with TRBJ1-4; 9 nucleotides agree with TRBD1. The CDR3 runs to 15 residues. V was pared by 2 bases and J by 8 bases, with 6 bases of the junction left unmatched. Germline CDR1 MNHNS, CDR2 SASEGT. The CDR3 bases are TGTGCCAGCAGTGAACTCACAGGGGGCGGGGAAAAACTGTTTTTT. It codes for CASSELTGGGEKLFF.